This T cell receptor beta chain was found in a study of blood T cell repertoires in COVID-19. Study in general: Researchers got acute and convalescent COVID-19 samples from the United States, Italy and Spain.

V trimming: 4 bases; J trimming: 9 bases; junction bases outside the gene matches: 10. The CDR3 is 16 residues long. From germline, CDR1 is LNHDA and CDR2 SQIVND (reference sequence). As originally analysed: Researchers report that nucleated cell counts were estimated from reference gene primer amplification. The protocol was immunoSEQ multiplex PCR, while the TCRdb copy is restricted to in-frame clones and leaves out a portion. The V and J calls and clone size come from that table; D and trimming were worked out from the DNA. The table shows 200,000 to 300,000 clones, with roughly nine tenths occurring only once.

This receptor was identified in a man aged 60 to 75 who had recovered from COVID-19. The chain has TRBV19 and TRBJ2-1; 12 bases are a match to TRBD2. What was sequenced was peripheral blood. CDR3 amino acids: CASSTILAGGQSEQFF. CDR3 in DNA: TGTGCCAGTAGTACAATCCTAGCGGGGGGGCAAAGTGAGCAGTTCTTC.